Listed below are T cell receptor beta chains from one sample, sequenced in a study of blood T cells in healthy people across ages. Using its own MiXCR run on the 5' RACE reads, TCRdb lists one record per CDR3 protein. This sample has hundreds of thousands of distinct CDR3 sequences; more than 55% occur once, and the top ten carry around 25%. The material sequenced was blood. These receptors originate from a man aged 40-55 years in good health. Each CDR3 is given with its conserved first and last residue. The D gene is left open where the match is weak. Rows may omit the clone size; those that give it use once, few, many or a size class.

>TRBV7-3|TRBD2|TRBJ2-7|few
TGTGCCAGCAGCTTAAGACTAGCGGGACACAATGAGCAGTACTTC
CASSLRLAGHNEQYF
>TRBV7-2|-|TRBJ2-3|-
TGTGCCAGCAGCGAACGGGCGAAGCCTAGCACAGATACGCAGTATTTT
CASSERAKPSTDTQYF
>TRBV29-1|-|TRBJ2-1|-
TGCAGCGTTTCTCCAGGGGGGGAAGTCAATGAGCAGTTCTTC
CSVSPGGEVNEQFF
>TRBV7-6|-|TRBJ1-4|few
TGTGCCAGCAGCGTAGTCAGTCTTGAAAAACTGTTTTTT
CASSVVSLEKLFF
>TRBV21-1|-|TRBJ1-5|-
TGTGCCAGCATATTTTGCAATCAGCCCCAGCATTTT
CASIFCNQPQHF
>TRBV24-1|-|TRBJ2-3|-
TGTGCCACCAGTGATTTGTGGTCATTACGGGAGAGTCCTAGCCGACTTAAACGTGATACGCAGTATTTT
CATSDLWSLRESPSRLKRDTQYF
>TRBV27|-|TRBJ2-7|few
TGTGCCAGCAGTGCAGGACCCCTACGGGAGCAGTACTTC
CASSAGPLREQYF
>TRBV5-6|-|TRBJ1-5|-
TGTGCCAGCAGCTTACTAAACACAGATAGCAATCAGCCCCAGCATTTT
CASSLLNTDSNQPQHF
>TRBV10-3|TRBD1|TRBJ2-5|-
TGTGCCATCAGGACAAACCGGGACAGGGAAAAAGAGACCCAGTACTTC
CAIRTNRDREKETQYF
>TRBV27|TRBD2|TRBJ2-5|-
TGTGCCAGCAGTTCCCGTTTTAGCGGGGGGGCCATCCGGGAGACCCAGTACTTC
CASSSRFSGGAIRETQYF
>TRBV6-2/TRBV6-3|-|TRBJ1-5|-
TGTGCCAGCAGTTACATTTCACGGGGAAACAATCAGCCCCAGCATTTT
CASSYISRGNNQPQHF
>TRBV4-2|TRBD2|TRBJ2-3|few
TGTGCCAGCGGGCCAGGTAGCGGGGCTCGTACTAGCACAGATACGCAGTATTTT
CASGPGSGARTSTDTQYF
>TRBV3-1|-|TRBJ1-2|-
TGTGCCAGCAGCGCGCGGACTAACTATGGCTACACCTTC
CASSARTNYGYTF
>TRBV6-1|TRBD2|TRBJ2-5|-
TGTGCCAGCAGCTGGGATGGGGCTAGCGGGGAGACACAAGAGACCCAGTACTTC
CASSWDGASGETQETQYF
>TRBV9|-|TRBJ2-1|-
TGTGCCAGCAGCGTAGTTTCAGGGTTCTTCGGCAATGAGCAGTTCTTC
CASSVVSGFFGNEQFF
>TRBV4-1|TRBD1|TRBJ2-5|-
TGCGCCAGCAGCCAGCAGGACAGGGGGGCAGAGACCCAGTACTTC
CASSQQDRGAETQYF
>TRBV10-3|TRBD1|TRBJ1-2|-
TGTGCCATCAGAGCGGACAGGTCTAACTATGGCTACACCTTC
CAIRADRSNYGYTF
>TRBV25-1|-|TRBJ2-6|-
TGTGCCAGCAGTGTGCCACAGGGGCGGGGTGGGGCCAACGTCCTGACTTTC
CASSVPQGRGGANVLTF
>TRBV18|-|TRBJ2-3|-
TGTGCCAGCTCACCACTTACACAGAGTCTCACAGATACGCAGTATTTT
CASSPLTQSLTDTQYF
>TRBV29-1|-|TRBJ1-1|few
TGCAGCGTTGAAATAGGCAGGGCGAACACTGAAGCTTTCTTT
CSVEIGRANTEAFF
>TRBV9|TRBD1|TRBJ1-2|few
TGTGCCAGCAGCGACAGGGGGTCAGCTAACTATGGCTACACCTTC
CASSDRGSANYGYTF
>TRBV10-3|-|TRBJ2-5|-
TGTGCCATCAGCCAGACGGGGTCGCAAGAGACCCAGTACTTC
CAISQTGSQETQYF
>TRBV28|-|TRBJ1-6|-
TGTGCCAGCCTCCCCAAGGGTTACTCACCCCTCCACTTT
CASLPKGYSPLHF
>TRBV4-1|-|TRBJ1-2|-
TGCGCCAGCAGCCAAGATGGAGGTATAAGGGGCTACACCTTC
CASSQDGGIRGYTF
>TRBV4-1|TRBD2|TRBJ2-1|many
TGCGCCAGCAGCCAAGGTGGGCACGGGGGGGGGACCTACAATGAGCAGTTCTTC
CASSQGGHGGGTYNEQFF
>TRBV20-1|TRBD2|TRBJ2-5|-
TGCAGTGCCCTTTTGCCTAGCGGTAAAGAGACCCAGTACTTC
CSALLPSGKETQYF
>TRBV10-3|-|TRBJ1-5|-
TGTGCCATCAGTGACTATGAATATGCGCCCCAGCATTTT
CAISDYEYAPQHF
>TRBV20-1|TRBD1|TRBJ1-1|-
TGCAGTGCTAGCCGGGACAGGATACTTAACACTGAAGCTTTCTTT
CSASRDRILNTEAFF
>TRBV10-3|TRBD1|TRBJ1-2|few
TGTGCCATCAGTGTGGAGGACAGGGGATCCTATGGCTACACCTTC
CAISVEDRGSYGYTF
>TRBV29-1|-|TRBJ2-5|-
TGCAGCGCCCAGGGTCTAGGGGAGACCCAGTACTTC
CSAQGLGETQYF
>TRBV28|-|TRBJ2-3|-
TGTGCCAGCAGCAGTACAGGGTACACAGATACGCAGTATTTT
CASSSTGYTDTQYF
>TRBV11-3|TRBD2|TRBJ2-1|-
TGTGCCAGCAGCTTAGATCTGGCTAGCGGTGGGGATGAGCAGTTCTTC
CASSLDLASGGDEQFF